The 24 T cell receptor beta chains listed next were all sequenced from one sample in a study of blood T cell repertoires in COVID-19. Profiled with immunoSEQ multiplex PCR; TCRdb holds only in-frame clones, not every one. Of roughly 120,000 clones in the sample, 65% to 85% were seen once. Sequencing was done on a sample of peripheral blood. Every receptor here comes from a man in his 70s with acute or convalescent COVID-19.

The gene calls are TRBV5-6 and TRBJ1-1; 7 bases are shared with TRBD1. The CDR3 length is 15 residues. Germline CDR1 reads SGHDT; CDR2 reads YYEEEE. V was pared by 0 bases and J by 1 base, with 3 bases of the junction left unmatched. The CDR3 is CASSLGRGTNTEAFF. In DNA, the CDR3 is TGTGCCAGCAGCTTGGGCAGGGGGACGAACACTGAAGCTTTCTTT.

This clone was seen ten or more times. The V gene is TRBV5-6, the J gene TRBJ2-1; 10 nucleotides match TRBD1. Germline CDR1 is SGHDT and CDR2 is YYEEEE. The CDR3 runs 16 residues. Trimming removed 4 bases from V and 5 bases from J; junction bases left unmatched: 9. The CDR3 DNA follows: TGTGCCAGCAGCCGGACCGGGACAGGGGCCAACAATGAGCAGTTCTTC. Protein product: CASSRTGTGANNEQFF.

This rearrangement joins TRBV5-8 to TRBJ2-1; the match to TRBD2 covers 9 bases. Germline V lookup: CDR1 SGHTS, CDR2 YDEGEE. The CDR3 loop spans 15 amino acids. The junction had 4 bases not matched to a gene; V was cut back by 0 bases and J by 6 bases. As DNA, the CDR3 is TGTGCCAGCAGCTTGGCGGGACTAGCTTCCAATGAGCAGTTCTTC. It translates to CASSLAGLASNEQFF.

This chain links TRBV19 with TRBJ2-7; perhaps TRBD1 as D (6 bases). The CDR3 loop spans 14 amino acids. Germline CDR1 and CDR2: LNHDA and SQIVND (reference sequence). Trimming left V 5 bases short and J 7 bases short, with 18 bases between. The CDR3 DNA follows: TGTGCCAGTAGTTGGGGCAGGGGTCCGGGTGAGCAGTACTTC. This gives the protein CASSWGRGPGEQYF.

The CDR3 sequence is CASSPPGQGNTGELFF. CDR3 nucleotides: TGTGCCAGCTCACCACCGGGACAGGGGAACACCGGGGAGCTGTTTTTT. J is TRBJ2-2 and V is TRBV18; 9 bases are a match to TRBD1. The CDR3 loop spans 16 amino acids. From germline, CDR1 is KGHSH and CDR2 LQKENI. V trimming: 0 bases; J trimming: 1 base; junction bases outside the gene matches: 0.

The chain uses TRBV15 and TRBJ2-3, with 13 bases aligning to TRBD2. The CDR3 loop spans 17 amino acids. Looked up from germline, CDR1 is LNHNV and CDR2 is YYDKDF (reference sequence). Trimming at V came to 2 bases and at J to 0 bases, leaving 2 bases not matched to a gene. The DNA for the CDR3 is TGTGCCACCAGCAGAAGGACTAGCGGGGGTAGCACAGATACGCAGTATTTT. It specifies CATSRRTSGGSTDTQYF.

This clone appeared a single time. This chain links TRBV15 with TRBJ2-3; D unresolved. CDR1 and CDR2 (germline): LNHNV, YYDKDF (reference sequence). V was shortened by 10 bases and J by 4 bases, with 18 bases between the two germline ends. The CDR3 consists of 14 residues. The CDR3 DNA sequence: TGTGCCAGCGGTTCCGGGTCTTTCGCAGATACGCAGTATTTT. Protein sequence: CASGSGSFADTQYF.

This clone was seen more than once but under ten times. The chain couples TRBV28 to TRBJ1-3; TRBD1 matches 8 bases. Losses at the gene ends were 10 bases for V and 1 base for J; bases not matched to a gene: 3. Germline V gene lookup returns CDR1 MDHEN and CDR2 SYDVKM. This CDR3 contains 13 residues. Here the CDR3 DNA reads TGTGCCACCGACAGGGGATCTGGAAACACCATATATTTT. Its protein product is CATDRGSGNTIYF.

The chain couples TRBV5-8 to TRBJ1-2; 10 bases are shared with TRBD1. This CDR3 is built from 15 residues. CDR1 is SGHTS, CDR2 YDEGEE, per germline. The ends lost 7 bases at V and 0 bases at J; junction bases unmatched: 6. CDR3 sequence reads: CASQGQGLTNYGYTF. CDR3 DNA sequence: TGTGCCAGCCAGGGACAGGGGTTAACTAACTATGGCTACACCTTC.

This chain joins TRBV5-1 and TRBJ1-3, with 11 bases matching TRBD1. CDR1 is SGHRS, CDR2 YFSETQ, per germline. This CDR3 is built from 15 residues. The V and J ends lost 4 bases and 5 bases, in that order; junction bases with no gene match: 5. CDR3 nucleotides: TGCGCCAGCAGCCGGACAGGGGGCGAGAGAAACACCATATATTTT. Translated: CASSRTGGERNTIYF.

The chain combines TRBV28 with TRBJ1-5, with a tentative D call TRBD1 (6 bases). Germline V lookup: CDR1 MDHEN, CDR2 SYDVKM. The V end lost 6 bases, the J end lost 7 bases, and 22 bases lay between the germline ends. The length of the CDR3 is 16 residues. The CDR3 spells CASRVYDGGPRQPQHF. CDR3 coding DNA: TGTGCCAGCAGAGTCTACGACGGGGGGCCGAGGCAGCCCCAGCATTTT. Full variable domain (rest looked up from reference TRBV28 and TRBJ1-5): DVKVTQSSRYLVKRTGEKVFLECVQDMDHENMFWYRQDPGLGLRLIYFSYDVKMKEKGDIPEGYSVSREKKERFSLILESASTNQTSMYLCASRVYDGGPRQPQHFGDGTRLSIL.

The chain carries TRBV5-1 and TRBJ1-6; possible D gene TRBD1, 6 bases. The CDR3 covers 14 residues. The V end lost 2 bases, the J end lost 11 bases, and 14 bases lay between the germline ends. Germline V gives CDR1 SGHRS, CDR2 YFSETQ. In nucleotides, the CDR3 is TGCGCCAGCAGCTTCGAGGGACAAGGGCCACCCCTCCACTTT. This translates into CASSFEGQGPPLHF.

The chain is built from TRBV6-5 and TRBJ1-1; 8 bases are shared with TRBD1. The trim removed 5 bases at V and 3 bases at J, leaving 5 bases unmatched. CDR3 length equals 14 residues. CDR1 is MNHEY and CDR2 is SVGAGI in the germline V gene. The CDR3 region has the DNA TGTGCCAGCAGTAGGACAGGGCGCGACACTGAAGCTTTCTTT. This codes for CASSRTGRDTEAFF.

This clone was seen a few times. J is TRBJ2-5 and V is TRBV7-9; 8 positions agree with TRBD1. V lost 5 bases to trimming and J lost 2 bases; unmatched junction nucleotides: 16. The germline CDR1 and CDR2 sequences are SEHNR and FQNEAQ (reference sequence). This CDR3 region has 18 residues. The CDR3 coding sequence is TGTGCCAGCAGCAGAACCGGGACAGGTACTCCTGGGCAAGAGACCCAGTACTTC. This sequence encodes CASSRTGTGTPGQETQYF.

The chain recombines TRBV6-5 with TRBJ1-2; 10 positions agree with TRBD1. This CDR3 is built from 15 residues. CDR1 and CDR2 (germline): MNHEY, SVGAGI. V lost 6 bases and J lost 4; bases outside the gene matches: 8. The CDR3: CASSRGQGKAYGYTF. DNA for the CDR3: TGTGCCAGCAGCCGGGGACAGGGGAAGGCCTATGGCTACACCTTC.

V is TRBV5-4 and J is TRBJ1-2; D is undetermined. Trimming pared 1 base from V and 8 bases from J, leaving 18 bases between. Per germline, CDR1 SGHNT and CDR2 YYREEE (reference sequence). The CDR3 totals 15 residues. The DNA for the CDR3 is TGTGCCAGCAGCTTGAAATCCAGCGAAACGGCGGGCTACACCTTC. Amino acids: CASSLKSSETAGYTF.

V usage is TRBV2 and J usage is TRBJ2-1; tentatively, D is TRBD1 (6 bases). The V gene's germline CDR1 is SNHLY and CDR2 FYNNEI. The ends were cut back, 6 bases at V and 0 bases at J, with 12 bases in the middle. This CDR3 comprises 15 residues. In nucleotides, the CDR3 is TGTGCCAGCAGGAGAACAGGGAGCTCCTACAATGAGCAGTTCTTC. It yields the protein CASRRTGSSYNEQFF.

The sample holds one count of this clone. CDR3 coding DNA: TGTGCCAGCAGTTACTCGGGGGGATATGCAACTGAAGCTTTCTTT. As protein: CASSYSGGYATEAFF. V and J are TRBV6-5 and TRBJ1-1; perhaps TRBD1 as D (5 bases). CDR3 length equals 15 residues. Germline CDR1 and CDR2: MNHEY and SVGAGI. V was clipped by 0 bases and J by 5 bases, with 13 bases between them.

The CDR3 region is CASSEDPDRMTNYGYTF. CDR3 DNA: TGTGCCAGCAGTGAAGACCCCGACAGGATGACTAACTATGGCTACACCTTC. The chain has TRBV6-1 and TRBJ1-2; tentatively, D is TRBD1 (6 bases). Germline V gives CDR1 MNHNS, CDR2 SASEGT. The CDR3 loop spans 17 amino acids. V lost 1 base and J 0 bases, leaving 15 bases between the germline ends.

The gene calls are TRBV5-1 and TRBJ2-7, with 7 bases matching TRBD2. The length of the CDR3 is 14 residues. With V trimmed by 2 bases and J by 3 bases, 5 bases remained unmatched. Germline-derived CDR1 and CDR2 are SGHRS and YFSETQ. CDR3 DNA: TGCGCCAGCAGCTTTGGCCGGGACTACTACGAGCAGTACTTC. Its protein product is CASSFGRDYYEQYF.

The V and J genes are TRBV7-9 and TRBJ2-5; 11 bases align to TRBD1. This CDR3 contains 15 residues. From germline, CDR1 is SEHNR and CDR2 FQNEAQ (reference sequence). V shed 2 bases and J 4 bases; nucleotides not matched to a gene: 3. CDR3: CASSLSGTGGETQYF. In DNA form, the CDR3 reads TGTGCCAGCAGCTTATCCGGGACAGGGGGAGAGACCCAGTACTTC.

CDR3 in DNA: TGTGCCAGCAGTCACCCCCAGGGGGTGGGAAGCAATCAGCCCCAGCATTTT. This encodes CASSHPQGVGSNQPQHF. The chain couples TRBV28 to TRBJ1-5, with 7 bases aligning to TRBD1. The junction had 11 bases not matched to a gene; V was cut back by 5 bases and J by 1 base. In germline, CDR1 is MDHEN, CDR2 SYDVKM. The CDR3 is made up of 17 amino acids.

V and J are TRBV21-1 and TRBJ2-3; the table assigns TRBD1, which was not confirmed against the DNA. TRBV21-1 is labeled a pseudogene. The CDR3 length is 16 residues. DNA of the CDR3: TGTGCCAGCAGCATACAGGGAATGTGGTGCACAGATACGCAGTATTTT. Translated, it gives CASSIQGMWCTDTQYF.

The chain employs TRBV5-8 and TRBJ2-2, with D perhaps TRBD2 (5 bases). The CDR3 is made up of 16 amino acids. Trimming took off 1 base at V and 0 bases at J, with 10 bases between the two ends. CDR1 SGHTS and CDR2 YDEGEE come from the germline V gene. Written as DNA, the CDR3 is TGTGCCAGCAGCTTGTATCGGGGTACGAACACCGGGGAGCTGTTTTTT. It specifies CASSLYRGTNTGELFF.